The entry below describes one T cell receptor (beta chain). It was around 190 ng DNA, 25,000 to 35,000 T cell genomes, that sorted-subset replicate PCRs used. The repertoire was sequenced with immunoSEQ multiplex PCR; TCRdb's copy has only in-frame clones and lacks some. The table includes 150,000 to 200,000 clones, 85% to 95% detected once. The CDR3 is 14 residues long. Trimming took 8 bases from V and 3 from J, leaving 14 bases between them. The germline V gene encodes CDR1 MDHEN and CDR2 SYDVKM. The sample comes from a study of shared clonotypes between healthy human individuals. The sample comprised naive CD4+ T cells sorted from blood. Subset: CD45RA+ positively selected. The chain links TRBV28 to TRBJ1-5; TRBD1 might be the D (6 bases). The sequence was obtained from a woman under 40 in good health. The CDR3 DNA reads as TGTGCCAGCGCCAGCGGGGGGGCCAATCAGCCCCAGCATTTT. Translating it yields CASASGGANQPQHF.